The clone carrying this T cell receptor beta chain occurred a few times. The target antigen is unknown. PCR amplification relied on 60 Vbeta primers (plus 13 Jbeta primers). The protocol was immunoSEQ multiplex PCR, while the TCRdb copy is restricted to in-frame clones and leaves out a portion. The sample shows around 140,000 clones, approximately 10% of them seen only once. Germline values: CDR1 LGHNA, CDR2 YNFKEQ. The length of the CDR3 is 16 residues. The V segment lost 3 bases and the J segment 8 bases; nucleotides outside the gene matches: 10. This sample stems from a study of cytomegalovirus exposure and HLA in healthy donors. Overall study findings and caveats: The analysis excluded some indistinguishable V segments, including TRBV6-2 and TRBV6-3.

The specimen sequenced was PBMCs. The V call is TRBV4-2, the J call TRBJ2-1; 10 bases map to TRBD2. This TCR was sampled from a woman in her 40s in good health and CMV-seropositive. This CDR3 is CASSQAGLAAMDEQFF. CDR3 coding DNA: TGTGCCAGCAGCCAGGCCGGACTAGCGGCGATGGATGAGCAGTTCTTC.